What follows is one T cell receptor (beta chain) and its context. The CDR3 length is 13 residues. The germline gives CDR1 KGHSH, CDR2 LQKENI. With 6 bases removed from V and 1 base from J, the gap between germline ends came to 9 bases. The data are from a study of blood T cell repertoires in COVID-19. Study-wide background: Whether acute or convalescent, the COVID-19 samples came from the United States, Italy and Spain.

Clones were sequenced by immunoSEQ multiplex PCR, and TCRdb holds only the in-frame ones, with some missing. The repertoire holds 27,000 or so clones, with less than 90% as singletons. Sample: peripheral blood. This TCR derives from a man between 65 and 80 years old with active COVID-19. The genes are TRBV18 and TRBJ1-1, with a tentative D call TRBD1 (6 bases). DNA of the CDR3: TGTGCCAGCTCTTCGGACAGGAACACTGAAGCTTTCTTT. It is translated as CASSSDRNTEAFF.